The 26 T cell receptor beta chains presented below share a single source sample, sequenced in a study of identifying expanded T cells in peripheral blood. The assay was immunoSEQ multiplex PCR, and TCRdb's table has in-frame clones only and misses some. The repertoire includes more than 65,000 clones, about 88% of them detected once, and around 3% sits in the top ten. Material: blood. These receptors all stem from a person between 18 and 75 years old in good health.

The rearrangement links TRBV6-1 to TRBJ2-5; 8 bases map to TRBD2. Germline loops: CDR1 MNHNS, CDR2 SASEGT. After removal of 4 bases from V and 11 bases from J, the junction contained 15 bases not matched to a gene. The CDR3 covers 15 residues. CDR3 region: CASSGMLTGAGEQYF. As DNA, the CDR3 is TGTGCCAGCAGTGGGATGTTGACAGGAGCGGGGGAGCAGTACTTC.

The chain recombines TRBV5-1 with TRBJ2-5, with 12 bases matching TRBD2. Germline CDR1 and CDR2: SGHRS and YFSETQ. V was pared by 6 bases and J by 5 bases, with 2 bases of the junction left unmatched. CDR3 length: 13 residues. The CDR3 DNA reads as TGCGCCAGCATGCTAGCGGGAGGGGAGACCCAGTACTTC. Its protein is CASMLAGGETQYF.

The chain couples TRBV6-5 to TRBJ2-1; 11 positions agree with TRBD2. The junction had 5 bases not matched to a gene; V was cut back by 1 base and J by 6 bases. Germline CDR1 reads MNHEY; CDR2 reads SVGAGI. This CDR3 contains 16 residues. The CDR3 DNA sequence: TGTGCCAGCAGTTACTTCACTAGCGGGGGACGCAATGAGCAGTTCTTC. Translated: CASSYFTSGGRNEQFF.

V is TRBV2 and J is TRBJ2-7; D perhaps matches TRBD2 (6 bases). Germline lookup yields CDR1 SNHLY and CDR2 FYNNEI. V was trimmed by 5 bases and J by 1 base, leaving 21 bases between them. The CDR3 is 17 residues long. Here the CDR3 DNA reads TGTGCCAGCAGTCCCGGAGGGAGACTAGTCGGATCCTACGAGCAGTACTTC. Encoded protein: CASSPGGRLVGSYEQYF.

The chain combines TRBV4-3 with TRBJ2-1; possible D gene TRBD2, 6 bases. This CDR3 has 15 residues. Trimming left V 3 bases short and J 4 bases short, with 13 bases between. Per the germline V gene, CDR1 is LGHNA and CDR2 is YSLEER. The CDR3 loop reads CASSQDRDSYNEQFF. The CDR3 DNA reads TGCGCCAGCAGCCAGGACCGGGACTCATACAATGAGCAGTTCTTC.

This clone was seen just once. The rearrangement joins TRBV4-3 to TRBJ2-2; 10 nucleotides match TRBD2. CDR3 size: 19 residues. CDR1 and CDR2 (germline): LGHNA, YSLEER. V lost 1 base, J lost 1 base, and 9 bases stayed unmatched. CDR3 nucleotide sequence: TGCGCCAGCAGCCAAGTACTAGCGGGACAGCCTGGGAACACCGGGGAGCTGTTTTTT. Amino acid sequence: CASSQVLAGQPGNTGELFF.

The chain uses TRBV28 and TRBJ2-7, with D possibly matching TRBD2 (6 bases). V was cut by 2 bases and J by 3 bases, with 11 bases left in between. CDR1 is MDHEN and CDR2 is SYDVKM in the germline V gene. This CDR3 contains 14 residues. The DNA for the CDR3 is TGTGCCAGCAGTTTAGGGGCGGGGTACTACGAGCAGTACTTC. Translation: CASSLGAGYYEQYF. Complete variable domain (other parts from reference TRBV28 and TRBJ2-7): DVKVTQSSRYLVKRTGEKVFLECVQDMDHENMFWYRQDPGLGLRLIYFSYDVKMKEKGDIPEGYSVSREKKERFSLILESASTNQTSMYLCASSLGAGYYEQYFGPGTRLTVT.

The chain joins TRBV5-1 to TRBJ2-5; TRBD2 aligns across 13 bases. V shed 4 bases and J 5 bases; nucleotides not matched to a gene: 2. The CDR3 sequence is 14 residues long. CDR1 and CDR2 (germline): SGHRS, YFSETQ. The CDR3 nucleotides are TGCGCCAGCAGCCGGACTAGCGGGAGTGAGACCCAGTACTTC. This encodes CASSRTSGSETQYF.

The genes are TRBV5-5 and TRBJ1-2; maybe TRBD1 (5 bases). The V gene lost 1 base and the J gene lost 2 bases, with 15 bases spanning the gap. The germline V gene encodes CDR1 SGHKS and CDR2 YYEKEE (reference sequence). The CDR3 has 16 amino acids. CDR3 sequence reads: CASSLRSGALNYGYTF. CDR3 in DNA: TGTGCCAGCAGCTTGCGCTCCGGGGCATTGAACTATGGCTACACCTTC. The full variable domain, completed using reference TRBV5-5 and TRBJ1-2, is DAGVTQSPTHLIKTRGQQVTLRCSPISGHKSVSWYQQVLGQGPQFIFQYYEKEERGRGNFPDRFSARQFPNYSSELNVNALLLGDSALYLCASSLRSGALNYGYTFGSGTRLTVV.

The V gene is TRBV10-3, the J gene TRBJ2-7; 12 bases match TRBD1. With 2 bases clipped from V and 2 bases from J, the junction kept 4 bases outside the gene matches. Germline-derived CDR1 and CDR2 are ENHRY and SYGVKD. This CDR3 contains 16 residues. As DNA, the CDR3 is TGTGCCATCAGTGAGCCCGGGACAGGGGGCCCCTACGAGCAGTACTTC. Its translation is CAISEPGTGGPYEQYF.

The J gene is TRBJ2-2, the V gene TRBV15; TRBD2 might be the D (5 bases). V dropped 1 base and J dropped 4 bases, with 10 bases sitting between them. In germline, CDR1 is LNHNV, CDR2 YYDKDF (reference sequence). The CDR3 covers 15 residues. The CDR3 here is CATSRGGLGTGELFF. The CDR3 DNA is TGTGCCACCAGCAGAGGAGGGCTCGGCACCGGGGAGCTGTTTTTT.

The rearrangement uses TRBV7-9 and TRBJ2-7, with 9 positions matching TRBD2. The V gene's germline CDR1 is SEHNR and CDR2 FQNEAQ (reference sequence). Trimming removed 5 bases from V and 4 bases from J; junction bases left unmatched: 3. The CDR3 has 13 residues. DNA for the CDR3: TGTGCCAGCAGCACAAGCGGGAGGTACGAGCAGTACTTC. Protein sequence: CASSTSGRYEQYF.

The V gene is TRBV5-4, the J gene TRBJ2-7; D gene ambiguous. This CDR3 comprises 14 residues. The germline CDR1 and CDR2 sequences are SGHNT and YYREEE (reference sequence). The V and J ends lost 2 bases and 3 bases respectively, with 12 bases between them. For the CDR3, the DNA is TGTGCCAGCAGCTTAGGGTTATCGTACTACGAGCAGTACTTC. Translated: CASSLGLSYYEQYF. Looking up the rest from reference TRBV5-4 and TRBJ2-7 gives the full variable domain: ETGVTQSPTHLIKTRGQQVTLRCSSQSGHNTVSWYQQALGQGPQFIFQYYREEENGRGNFPPRFSGLQFPNYSSELNVNALELDDSALYLCASSLGLSYYEQYFGPGTRLTVT.

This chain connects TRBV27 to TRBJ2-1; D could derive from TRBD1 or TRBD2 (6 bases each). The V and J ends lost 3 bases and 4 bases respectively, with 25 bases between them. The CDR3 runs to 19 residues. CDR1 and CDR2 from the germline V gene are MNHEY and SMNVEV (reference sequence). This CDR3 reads CASSLVQGLVRDSYNEQFF. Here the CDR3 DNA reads TGTGCCAGCAGTTTGGTACAGGGTCTTGTACGGGACTCGTACAATGAGCAGTTCTTC.

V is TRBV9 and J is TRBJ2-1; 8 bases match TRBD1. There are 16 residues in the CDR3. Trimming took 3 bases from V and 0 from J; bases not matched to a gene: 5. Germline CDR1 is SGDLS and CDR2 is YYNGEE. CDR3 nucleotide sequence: TGTGCCAGCAGCGCGGGACAGGTAAGCTCCTACAATGAGCAGTTCTTC. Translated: CASSAGQVSSYNEQFF.

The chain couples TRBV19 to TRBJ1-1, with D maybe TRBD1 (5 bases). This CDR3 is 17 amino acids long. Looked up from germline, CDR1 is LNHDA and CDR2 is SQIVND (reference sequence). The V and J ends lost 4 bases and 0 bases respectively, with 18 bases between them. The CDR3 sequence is CASSKGARANMNTEAFF. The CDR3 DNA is TGTGCCAGTAGTAAAGGAGCCAGGGCGAACATGAACACTGAAGCTTTCTTT.

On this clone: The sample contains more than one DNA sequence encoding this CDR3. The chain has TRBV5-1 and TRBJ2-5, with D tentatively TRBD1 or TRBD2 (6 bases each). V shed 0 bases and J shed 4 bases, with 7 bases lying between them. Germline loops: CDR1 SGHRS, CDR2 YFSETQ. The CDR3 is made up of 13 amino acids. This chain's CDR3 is CASSLEGGETQYF. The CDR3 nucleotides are TGCGCCAGCAGCTTGGAGGGGGGAGAGACCCAGTACTTC.

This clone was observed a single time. This CDR3 reads CASSTRGQGSFVSNQPQHF. Here the CDR3 DNA reads TGTGCCAGTAGTACGCGGGGACAGGGAAGCTTCGTTAGCAATCAGCCCCAGCATTTT. The chain uses TRBV19 and TRBJ1-5, with TRBD1 matching over 9 bases. The V segment lost 4 bases and the J segment 0 bases; nucleotides outside the gene matches: 13. This CDR3 has 19 amino acids. Germline V CDR1 and CDR2: LNHDA, SQIVND (reference sequence).

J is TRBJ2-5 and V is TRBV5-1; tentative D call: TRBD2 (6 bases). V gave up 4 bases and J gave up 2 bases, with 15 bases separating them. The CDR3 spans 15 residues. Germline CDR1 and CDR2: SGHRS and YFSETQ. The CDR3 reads CASSMGLTVQETQYF. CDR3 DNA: TGCGCCAGCAGCATGGGACTGACAGTTCAAGAGACCCAGTACTTC.

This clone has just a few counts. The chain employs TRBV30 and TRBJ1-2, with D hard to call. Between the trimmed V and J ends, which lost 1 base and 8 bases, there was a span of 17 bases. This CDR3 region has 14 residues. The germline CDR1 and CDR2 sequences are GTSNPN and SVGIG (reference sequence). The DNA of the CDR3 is TGTGCCTGGAGTGATCCATCTAGGGTTGGGGGCTACACCTTC. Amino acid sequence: CAWSDPSRVGGYTF.

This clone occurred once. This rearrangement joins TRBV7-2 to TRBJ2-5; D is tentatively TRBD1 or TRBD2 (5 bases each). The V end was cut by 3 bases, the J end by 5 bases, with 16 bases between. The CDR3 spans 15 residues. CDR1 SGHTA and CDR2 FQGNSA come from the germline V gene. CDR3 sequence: CASSFYGAEGETQYF. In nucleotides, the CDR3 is TGTGCCAGCAGCTTCTACGGGGCAGAGGGGGAGACCCAGTACTTC.

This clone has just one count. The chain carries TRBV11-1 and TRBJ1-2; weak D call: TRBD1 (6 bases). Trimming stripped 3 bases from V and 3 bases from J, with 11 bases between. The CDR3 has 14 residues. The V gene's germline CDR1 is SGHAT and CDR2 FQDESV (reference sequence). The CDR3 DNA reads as TGTGCCAGCAGCTTCCTCGGACAGTACTATGGCTACACCTTC. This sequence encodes CASSFLGQYYGYTF.

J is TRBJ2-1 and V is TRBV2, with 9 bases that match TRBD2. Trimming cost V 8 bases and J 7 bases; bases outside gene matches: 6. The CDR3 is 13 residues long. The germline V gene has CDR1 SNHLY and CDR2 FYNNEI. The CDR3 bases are TGTGCCAGCGGGGCGGGAGGGCTGAATGAGCAGTTCTTC. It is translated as CASGAGGLNEQFF.

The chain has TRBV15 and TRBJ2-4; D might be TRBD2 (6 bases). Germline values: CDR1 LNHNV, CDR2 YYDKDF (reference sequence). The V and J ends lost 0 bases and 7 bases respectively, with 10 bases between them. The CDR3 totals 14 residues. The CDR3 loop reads CATSRESGHNIQYF. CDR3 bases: TGTGCCACCAGCAGAGAGAGCGGGCACAACATTCAGTACTTC. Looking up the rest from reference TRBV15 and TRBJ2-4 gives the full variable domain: DAMVIQNPRYQVTQFGKPVTLSCSQTLNHNVMYWYQQKSSQAPKLLFHYYDKDFNNEADTPDNFQSRRPNTSFCFLDIRSPGLGDTAMYLCATSRESGHNIQYFGAGTRLSVL.

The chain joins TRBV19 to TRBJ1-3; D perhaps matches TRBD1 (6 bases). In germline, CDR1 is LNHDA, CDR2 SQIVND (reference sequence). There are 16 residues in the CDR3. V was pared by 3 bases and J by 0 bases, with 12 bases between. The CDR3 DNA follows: TGTGCCAGTAGTATTTTCAAGGGGGACTCTGGAAACACCATATATTTT. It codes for CASSIFKGDSGNTIYF. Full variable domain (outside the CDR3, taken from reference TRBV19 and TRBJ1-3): DGGITQSPKYLFRKEGQNVTLSCEQNLNHDAMYWYRQDPGQGLRLIYYSQIVNDFQKGDIAEGYSVSREKKESFPLTVTSAQKNPTAFYLCASSIFKGDSGNTIYFGEGSWLTVV.

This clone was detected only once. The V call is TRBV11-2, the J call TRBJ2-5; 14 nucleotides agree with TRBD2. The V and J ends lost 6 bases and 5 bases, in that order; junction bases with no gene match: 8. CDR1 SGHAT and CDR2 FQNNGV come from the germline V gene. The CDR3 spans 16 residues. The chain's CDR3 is CASSRGLAGGGETQYF. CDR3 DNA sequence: TGTGCCAGCAGTCGCGGACTAGCGGGGGGTGGTGAGACCCAGTACTTC.